The rows below give T cell receptor beta chains drawn from one sample of a study of cytomegalovirus exposure and HLA in healthy donors. Using immunoSEQ multiplex PCR, the repertoire was profiled, and TCRdb retains in-frame clones only, with some absent. The sample has some 200,000 clones, 75% to 80% seen once. Input material: PBMCs. These receptors all come from a young man in good health and CMV-seronegative. Both conserved end residues are trimmed from each CDR3. Fields, in order: CDR3 protein, V gene.

ASSTDRETNEKLF | TRBV19
ASSQDSGGPEAF | TRBV4-3
ASSESWGGRGQF | TRBV9
SARKEGELF | TRBV20-1
ASSLLGGQGYGYT | TRBV28
ASSENRDGTEAF | TRBV2
ASGTSGSSGELF | TRBV10-2
ASSLVAGAGNTIY | TRBV7-2
AWGRGGYEQY | TRBV30
ASSQDWAGQGEQF | TRBV4-1
ASRRTTQETQY | TRBV6-5
ASSFGQGGREAF | TRBV5-6
ASSSPGLGSYNEQF | TRBV5-6
ASSLDLAGPSYEQY | TRBV7-2
ASSPGTSGYNEQF | TRBV5-1
AWSVLAASYEQY | TRBV30
ASSLRQGFTNEQF | TRBV5-5
ASSQEVSGDYLYNEQF | TRBV4-2
ASSQGDRENTGELF | TRBV4-3
ASRDGGGYT | TRBV9
SVPTGGTGELF | TRBV29-1
ASSATTGAGNTIY | TRBV6-6
ASSGLTNYGYT | TRBV6-1
ASSSPDRGTDTQY | TRBV7-9
ASRPTSGSVQY | TRBV6-5
AWSVLTLHEQF | TRBV30
ASSFFGGTYEQY | TRBV7-2
ASSLEEGWDYGYT | TRBV7-6
ASSPEVWARQPQH | TRBV4-3
ASSEGTSETGGPFYEQY | TRBV6-1
ASSSPRRVSYEQY | TRBV28
AWRRRDATNEKLF | TRBV30
ASSLPGYAQETQY | TRBV28
ASSPDRNTIY | TRBV11-3
ARSGYQETQY | TRBV19
ASSLGATSSSGEQY | TRBV5-1
AWSTVKIPKPYEQY | TRBV30
ASSFSTGEAF | TRBV28
ASSQGRLAGVSSYNEQF | TRBV4-1
ASSKRTSGAQTDTQY | TRBV5-1
ASSPGILTGELF | TRBV7-3
ASSLDYHESETQY | TRBV7-2
ASSYNTDYGYT | TRBV6-6
ATSRARGGDQPQH | TRBV15
ASSPRVDTGELF | TRBV11-2
ASSSGQGRDKY | TRBV7-2
ASSTPPGGYT | TRBV9
ASSLARTSGRVSYEQY | TRBV11-2
ASTYSGEGYYEQY | TRBV7-2
ASSLMGTAGTGELF | TRBV11-3
ASSLGQGNYEQY | TRBV5-1
ASSQVTSGRADTQY | TRBV4-2
ASSWGGSNQPQH | TRBV28
SVFSTGKVHGYT | TRBV29-1
ASSLSGNPDTQY | TRBV27
AGRDRGLKNSPLH | TRBV6-6
SGPKMGPQY | TRBV20-1